These 32 T cell receptor beta chains came from one sample sequenced in a study of T cells in Graves' hyperthyroidism and ophthalmopathy. Amplification yielded TCR beta CDR3 regions, with RNA transcripts as the source. The HTBI primer set drove a first-round RT-PCR of the TCR CDR3. TCRdb re-derived calls from the multiplex PCR reads in MiXCR, one entry per CDR3 protein. This sample yields 500,000 to 600,000 distinct CDR3 sequences, of which just over 45% are seen a single time; around 20% belongs to the top ten. The sample taken for sequencing was peripheral blood or thyroid tissue (not recorded which). These receptors were obtained from an adult woman with Graves' disease, either hyperthyroidism or ophthalmopathy (not recorded which).

The CDR3 DNA sequence: TGCAGTGCTAGAATCCCCGAGGGGGGCTCTAGAGCTAACTATGGCTACACCTTC. This gives the protein CSARIPEGGSRANYGYTF. The genes are TRBV20-1 and TRBJ1-2, with D possibly being TRBD1 (6 bases). Trimming shortened V by 2 bases and J by 0 bases, and 22 bases separated the two germline ends. The CDR3 length is 18 residues. Germline V gene data show CDR1 as DFQATT and CDR2 as SNEGSKA (reference sequence).

This clonotype occurred once. The chain combines TRBV10-3 with TRBJ2-7, with unresolved D. The V and J ends lost 4 bases and 4 bases respectively, with 17 bases between them. This CDR3 comprises 15 residues. Germline V gene lookup returns CDR1 ENHRY and CDR2 SYGVKD. The CDR3 reads CAISVSTLFPYEQYF. DNA for the CDR3: TGTGCCATCAGTGTGAGCACCCTTTTCCCTTACGAGCAGTACTTC.

The J gene is TRBJ1-5, the V gene TRBV7-6; D uncertain. Germline lookup yields CDR1 SGHVS and CDR2 FNYEAQ. The length of the CDR3 is 14 residues. Deletions cut 5 bases from V and 6 bases from J, with 14 bases between. The CDR3 sequence: CASSGAGASQPQHF. The CDR3 DNA reads TGTGCCAGCAGCGGCGCGGGCGCGAGTCAGCCCCAGCATTTT.

V gene TRBV12-3 or TRBV12-4 combines with J gene TRBJ2-7; D perhaps matches TRBD2 (6 bases). There are 14 residues in the CDR3. The V end lost 6 bases, the J end lost 2 bases, and 14 bases lay between the germline ends. The CDR3 reads CASSPLAPAYEQYF. CDR3 DNA: TGTGCCAGCAGCCCCCTAGCGCCAGCCTACGAGCAGTACTTC.

This rearrangement joins TRBV7-9 to TRBJ2-7; D possibly corresponds to TRBD1 (5 bases). Trimming took 5 bases from V and 3 from J, leaving 17 bases between them. The CDR3 runs to 15 residues. Germline CDR1 SEHNR, CDR2 FQNEAQ (reference sequence). This CDR3 is CASSPLNRGFYEQYF. The CDR3 coding sequence is TGTGCCAGCAGCCCCCTAAATAGGGGATTCTACGAGCAGTACTTC.

This clonotype was seen repeatedly, ten times or more. The rearrangement uses TRBV4-1 and TRBJ1-2; D unclear. V dropped 1 base and J dropped 2 bases, with 8 bases sitting between them. Germline CDR1 is MGHRA and CDR2 is YSYEKL. The CDR3 runs 14 residues. The CDR3 is CASSQGRLNYGYTF. As DNA, the CDR3 is TGCGCCAGCAGCCAAGGCCGGCTAAACTATGGCTACACCTTC.

This clonotype was found a few times. The chain has TRBV27 and TRBJ1-5, with D hard to call. CDR1 is MNHEY, CDR2 SMNVEV, per germline (reference sequence). This CDR3 has 16 residues. Trimming stripped 3 bases from V and 5 bases from J, with 17 bases between. This chain's CDR3 is CASSLDWSGSDQPQHF. In nucleotides, the CDR3 is TGTGCCAGCAGTTTGGATTGGTCGGGATCCGATCAGCCCCAGCATTTT.

The table lists this clonotype with many counts. V gene TRBV20-1 combines with J gene TRBJ1-1, with D tentatively TRBD1 (6 bases). In germline, CDR1 is DFQATT, CDR2 SNEGSKA (reference sequence). CDR3 size: 16 residues. V lost 5 bases and J 0 bases, leaving 19 bases between the germline ends. CDR3 protein: CSAPAIPGQLNTEAFF. The CDR3 DNA reads TGCAGTGCTCCCGCCATCCCCGGACAGTTGAACACTGAAGCTTTCTTT.

This clonotype was detected many times. The chain links TRBV7-3 to TRBJ2-2; D may be TRBD1 (6 bases). Germline values: CDR1 SGHTA, CDR2 FQGTGA. V lost 5 bases and J lost 0, with 10 bases in between. This CDR3 has 15 residues. CDR3 nucleotide sequence: TGTGCCAGCAGCCCCCGGACAGCGAACACCGGGGAGCTGTTTTTT. It encodes CASSPRTANTGELFF.

This clonotype was detected only once. The genes are TRBV7-9 and TRBJ1-1; maybe TRBD1 (6 bases). Germline CDR1 and CDR2: SEHNR and FQNEAQ (reference sequence). Trimming shortened V by 4 bases and J by 3 bases, and 15 bases separated the two germline ends. The CDR3 sequence is 15 residues long. The CDR3 DNA reads TGTGCCAGCAGCTGGACAGTGGGGGGCGACACTGAAGCTTTCTTT. This encodes CASSWTVGGDTEAFF.

The V and J genes are TRBV10-3 and TRBJ1-6; 7 nucleotides line up with TRBD1. V was clipped by 3 bases and J by 9 bases; unmatched bases: 2. Germline values: CDR1 ENHRY, CDR2 SYGVKD. The CDR3 covers 13 residues. This chain's CDR3 is CAISDAGGSPLHF. The DNA of the CDR3 is TGTGCCATCAGTGATGCAGGGGGTTCACCCCTCCACTTT.

This clonotype showed up just once. A much bigger clone sits one base away, suggesting this may be a read error. The chain couples TRBV9 to TRBJ2-7; 8 nucleotides align to TRBD1. The CDR3 is 17 amino acids. The germline V gene has CDR1 SGDLS and CDR2 YYNGEE. The DNA for the CDR3 is TGTGCCAGCAGCCCGCCCTGGGGAAGACAGGGGAACTACGAGCAGCACTTC. Protein: CASSPPWGRQGNYEQHF.

Only a few counts were recorded for this clonotype. The gene calls are TRBV7-3 and TRBJ2-5, with 10 bases fitting TRBD2. J was trimmed by 5 bases and V by 4 bases; bases with no gene match: 7. CDR1 and CDR2 (germline): SGHTA, FQGTGA. The CDR3 has 15 residues. The CDR3 here is CASSSSGRGQETQYF. CDR3 DNA sequence: TGTGCCAGCAGCTCTAGCGGGAGAGGTCAGGAGACCCAGTACTTC.

The CDR3 sequence is CSAPPQRGETQHF. The CDR3 DNA is TGCAGTGCACCGCCCCAGAGGGGAGAGACCCAGCATTTT. The chain employs TRBV20-1 and TRBJ1-5; possibly TRBD1 for D (5 bases). The CDR3 runs 13 residues. CDR1 is DFQATT, CDR2 SNEGSKA, per germline (reference sequence). V lost 6 bases to trimming and J lost 11 bases, with 20 bases between them.

This clonotype was recorded many times. The chain joins TRBV6-6 to TRBJ2-7; D ambiguous. This CDR3 has 13 amino acids. Germline CDR1 MNHNY, CDR2 SVGAGI (reference sequence). Here the CDR3 DNA reads TGTGCAGGCTCGGGCACAAAGTACTACGAGCAGTACTTC. This sequence encodes CAGSGTKYYEQYF.

The sample holds many counts of this clonotype. The V call is TRBV30, the J call TRBJ1-6, with D perhaps matching TRBD1 (6 bases). The V and J ends lost 0 bases and 6 bases respectively, with 6 bases between them. The CDR3 is 13 residues long. Germline CDR1 GTSNPN, CDR2 SVGIG (reference sequence). CDR3 in amino acids: CAWSVDSNSPLHF. CDR3 bases: TGTGCCTGGAGTGTGGACAGTAATTCACCCCTCCACTTT.

This chain connects TRBV19 to TRBJ2-1; tentative D call: TRBD1 (7 bases). This CDR3 comprises 17 residues. The V and J ends lost 1 base and 7 bases respectively, with 20 bases between them. CDR1 and CDR2 from the germline V gene are LNHDA and SQIVND (reference sequence). The CDR3 nucleotides are TGTGCCAGTAGTATAGGTGTTGTGCGGAGGGGGCAGAATGAGCAGTTCTTC. Protein sequence: CASSIGVVRRGQNEQFF.

V and J are TRBV19 and TRBJ1-3; 7 bases line up with TRBD1. Germline loops: CDR1 LNHDA, CDR2 SQIVND (reference sequence). This CDR3 has 15 amino acids. After removal of 9 bases from V and 1 base from J, the junction contained 9 bases not matched to a gene. The chain's CDR3 is CASRTDRVSGNTIYF. CDR3 coding DNA: TGTGCCAGCCGGACCGACAGGGTTTCTGGAAACACCATATATTTT.

The chain links TRBV25-1 to TRBJ1-2; maybe TRBD1 (5 bases). With 6 bases removed from V and 4 bases from J, the gap between germline ends came to 12 bases. Germline CDR1 and CDR2: MGHDK and SYGVNS. This CDR3 spans 13 amino acids. CDR3 amino acids: CASRTGATYGYTF. The CDR3 DNA reads TGTGCCAGCAGGACCGGGGCTACCTATGGCTACACCTTC.

This clonotype appeared many times. This sequence joins TRBV5-1 and TRBJ1-1; D is unclear. The CDR3 loop spans 14 amino acids. Looked up from germline, CDR1 is SGHRS and CDR2 is YFSETQ. Trimming pared 0 bases from V and 0 bases from J, leaving 6 bases between. DNA for the CDR3: TGCGCCAGCAGCTTGGCCGGGATGAACACTGAAGCTTTCTTT. It is translated as CASSLAGMNTEAFF.

The sample holds many counts of this clonotype. The J gene is TRBJ2-2, the V gene TRBV15; D possibly matches TRBD1 or TRBD2 (6 bases each). The CDR3 has 16 amino acids. Trimming removed 2 bases at V and 6 bases at J, with 16 bases between. Germline V gene sequence: CDR1 LNHNV, CDR2 YYDKDF (reference sequence). Here the CDR3 DNA reads TGTGCCACCAGCAGATACGGGGGCGAGTCCGCCGGGGAGCTGTTTTTT. It yields the protein CATSRYGGESAGELFF.

This chain uses TRBV24-1 with TRBJ2-5; perhaps D is TRBD1 or TRBD2 (6 bases each). Germline V gene lookup returns CDR1 KGHDR and CDR2 SFDVKD. V shed 9 bases and J shed 4 bases, with 14 bases lying between them. CDR3 length: 13 residues. CDR3 nucleotides: TGTGCCACCCGGGGTGGGGGGCTAGAGACCCAGTACTTC. It is translated as CATRGGGLETQYF.

In its sample, this clonotype was seen many times. CDR3 in amino acids: CASSLVGTHSYEQYF. In DNA, the CDR3 is TGTGCCAGCAGCTTAGTCGGGACTCACTCCTACGAGCAGTACTTC. The rearrangement joins TRBV7-2 to TRBJ2-7, with D maybe TRBD2 (6 bases). CDR3 length equals 15 residues. Between the trimmed V and J ends, which lost 1 base and 0 bases, there was a span of 10 bases. Germline CDR1 and CDR2: SGHTA and FQGNSA.

For this clonotype: An end of the junction differs from the germline gene, which may be a read error. The chain combines TRBV7-6 with TRBJ2-5, with D perhaps TRBD1 (6 bases). In germline, CDR1 is SGHVS, CDR2 FNYEAQ. The CDR3 contains 14 residues. The CDR3 DNA reads TGTGTCAGCAGCTTCCCGACGGGACAAGGGACCCAGTACTTC. Translating it yields CVSSFPTGQGTQYF.

Here the CDR3 DNA reads TGTGCCAGATCGGACAGGGACGGTGGCTACACCTTC. Translating it yields CARSDRDGGYTF. The V call is TRBV2, the J call TRBJ1-2, with 8 bases matching TRBD1. CDR1 and CDR2 (germline): SNHLY, FYNNEI. The V segment lost 9 bases and the J segment 7 bases; nucleotides outside the gene matches: 7. This CDR3 comprises 12 residues.

In its sample, this clonotype was seen once. This chain links TRBV7-8 with TRBJ1-1; the D gene is possibly TRBD1 (5 bases). The ends were cut back, 5 bases at V and 11 bases at J, with 12 bases in the middle. Germline loops: CDR1 SGHVS, CDR2 FQNEAQ. This CDR3 comprises 11 residues. The CDR3 DNA follows: TGTGCCAGCAGCACGGGGACGGATGCTTTCTTT. It encodes CASSTGTDAFF.

The rearrangement uses TRBV2 and TRBJ2-5; a possible D gene is TRBD2 (5 bases). CDR1 and CDR2 (germline): SNHLY, FYNNEI. V lost 7 bases, J lost 2 bases, and 11 bases lay in between. The CDR3 runs 13 residues. Here the CDR3 reads CASTRTPQETQYF. CDR3 bases: TGTGCCAGCACGAGGACTCCTCAAGAGACCCAGTACTTC.

This clonotype appeared many times. The J gene is TRBJ2-5, the V gene TRBV28; tentatively, D is TRBD1 or TRBD2 (6 bases each). This CDR3 region has 14 residues. CDR1 MDHEN and CDR2 SYDVKM come from the germline V gene. V was clipped by 5 bases and J by 5 bases, with 15 bases between them. The CDR3 is CASSKQGLGETQYF. CDR3 sequence (DNA): TGTGCCAGCAGTAAACAGGGACTCGGGGAGACCCAGTACTTC.

The CDR3 sequence is CATSLGGLAGGVDTQYF. The CDR3 DNA is TGTGCCACCAGCCTCGGGGGACTAGCGGGAGGCGTAGATACGCAGTATTTT. The V and J genes are TRBV15 and TRBJ2-3; 15 positions agree with TRBD2. Looked up from germline, CDR1 is LNHNV and CDR2 is YYDKDF (reference sequence). Trimming cost V 5 bases and J 5 bases; bases outside gene matches: 8. The CDR3 consists of 17 residues.

The V and J genes are TRBV7-6 and TRBJ2-2; unclear D gene. CDR3 length: 16 amino acids. With 1 base removed from V and 3 bases from J, the gap between germline ends came to 12 bases. Germline loops: CDR1 SGHVS, CDR2 FNYEAQ. CDR3 sequence (DNA): TGTGCCAGCAGCTTAGTCTTGAGCGCGGACACCGGGGAGCTGTTTTTT. Amino acids: CASSLVLSADTGELFF.

This sequence joins TRBV20-1 and TRBJ2-5; D perhaps matches TRBD1 (5 bases). The V end was cut by 3 bases, the J end by 2 bases, with 7 bases between. Germline-derived CDR1 and CDR2 are DFQATT and SNEGSKA (reference sequence). The CDR3 has 12 amino acids. The DNA of the CDR3 is TGCAGTGCTAGGGGGCTTCAAGAGACCCAGTACTTC. Amino acids: CSARGLQETQYF.

This clonotype showed up many times. The gene calls are TRBV28 and TRBJ1-5; D remains ambiguous. This CDR3 is 16 amino acids long. V was shortened by 6 bases and J by 0 bases, with 15 bases between the two germline ends. CDR1 MDHEN and CDR2 SYDVKM come from the germline V gene. CDR3 residues: CASSPMGAYSNQPQHF. The CDR3 DNA is TGTGCCAGCAGCCCTATGGGAGCTTATAGCAATCAGCCCCAGCATTTT.